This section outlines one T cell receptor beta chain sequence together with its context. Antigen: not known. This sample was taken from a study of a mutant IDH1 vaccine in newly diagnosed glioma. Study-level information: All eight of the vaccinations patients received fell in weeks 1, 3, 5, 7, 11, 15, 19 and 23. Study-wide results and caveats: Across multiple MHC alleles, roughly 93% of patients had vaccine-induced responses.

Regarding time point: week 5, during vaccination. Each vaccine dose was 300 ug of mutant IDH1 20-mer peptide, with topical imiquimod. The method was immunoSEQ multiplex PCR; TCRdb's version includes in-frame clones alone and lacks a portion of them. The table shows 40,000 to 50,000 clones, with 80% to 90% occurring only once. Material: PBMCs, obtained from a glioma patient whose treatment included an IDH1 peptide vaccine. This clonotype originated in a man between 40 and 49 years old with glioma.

The CDR3, as DNA: TGTGCTAGTGATCCTGGCAGGGAGGTTCCTGGCTACACCTTC. As protein: CASDPGREVPGYTF. The rearrangement joins TRBV12-5 to TRBJ1-2; D perhaps matches TRBD1 (5 bases). Germline assignment: CDR1 LGHNT and CDR2 FRNRAP. This CDR3 region has 14 residues. Deletions cut 7 bases from V and 7 bases from J, with 19 bases between.